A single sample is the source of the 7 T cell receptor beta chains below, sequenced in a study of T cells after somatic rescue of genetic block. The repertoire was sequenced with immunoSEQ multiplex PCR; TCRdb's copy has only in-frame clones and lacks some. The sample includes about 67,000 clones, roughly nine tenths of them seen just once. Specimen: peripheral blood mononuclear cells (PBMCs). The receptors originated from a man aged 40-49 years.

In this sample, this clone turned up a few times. Written as DNA, the CDR3 is TGTGCCAGCACTCCCGACAGCGGAAATCAGCCCCAGCATTTT. The encoded protein is CASTPDSGNQPQHF. The rearrangement joins TRBV6-5 to TRBJ1-5, with D perhaps matching TRBD1 (5 bases). Deletions cut 7 bases from V and 4 bases from J, with 14 bases between. The CDR3 loop spans 14 amino acids. Germline CDR1 reads MNHEY; CDR2 reads SVGAGI.

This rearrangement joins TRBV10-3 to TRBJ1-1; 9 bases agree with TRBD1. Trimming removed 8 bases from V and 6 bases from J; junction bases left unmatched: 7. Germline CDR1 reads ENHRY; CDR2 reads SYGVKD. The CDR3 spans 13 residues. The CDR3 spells CAIAGTGRAEAFF. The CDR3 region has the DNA TGTGCCATCGCCGGGACAGGGAGGGCTGAAGCTTTCTTT.

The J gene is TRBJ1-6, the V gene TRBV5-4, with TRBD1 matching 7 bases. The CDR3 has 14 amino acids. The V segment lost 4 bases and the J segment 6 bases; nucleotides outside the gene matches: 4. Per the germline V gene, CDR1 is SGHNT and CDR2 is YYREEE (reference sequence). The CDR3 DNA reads TGTGCCAGCAGCCGACAGGGCGGTAATTCACCCCTCCACTTT. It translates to CASSRQGGNSPLHF.

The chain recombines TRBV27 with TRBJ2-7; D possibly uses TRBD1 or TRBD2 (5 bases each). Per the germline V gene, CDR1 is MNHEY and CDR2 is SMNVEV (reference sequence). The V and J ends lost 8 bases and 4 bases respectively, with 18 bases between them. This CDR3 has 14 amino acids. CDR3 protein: CASASGTGIYEQYF. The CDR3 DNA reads TGTGCCAGCGCATCCGGGACGGGGATATACGAGCAGTACTTC.

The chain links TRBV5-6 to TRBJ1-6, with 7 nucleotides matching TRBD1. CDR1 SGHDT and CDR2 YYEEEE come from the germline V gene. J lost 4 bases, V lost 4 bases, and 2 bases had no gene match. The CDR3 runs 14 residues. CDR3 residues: CASSTGQYNSPLHF. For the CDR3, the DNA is TGTGCCAGCAGCACGGGACAGTATAATTCACCCCTCCACTTT.

The DNA for the CDR3 is TGCGCCAGCACCAGACCACAGGGGGCGACGGAGACCCAGTACTTC. Its protein is CASTRPQGATETQYF. The gene calls are TRBV5-1 and TRBJ2-5; 9 bases are shared with TRBD1. J was trimmed by 5 bases and V by 6 bases; bases with no gene match: 11. The CDR3 length is 15 residues. The germline gives CDR1 SGHRS, CDR2 YFSETQ.

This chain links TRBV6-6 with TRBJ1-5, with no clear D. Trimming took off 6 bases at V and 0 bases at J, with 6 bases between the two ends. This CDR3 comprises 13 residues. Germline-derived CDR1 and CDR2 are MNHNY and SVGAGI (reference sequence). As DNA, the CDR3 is TGTGCCAGCAGGCTAGATAGCAATCAGCCCCAGCATTTT. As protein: CASRLDSNQPQHF.